The text below deals with one TCR beta chain. Its antigen is unidentified. These data originate in a study of CD8+CD57+ T cells in acquired aplastic anemia. Points from the study as a whole: For CD8+ Simpson's diversity, patients and controls showed no significant difference. Both total CD4+ and CD8+ pools in patients were more diverse than CD8+CD57+ cells. Some 31 sequences, all CD8+ CDR3, were shared between patients and controls.

Sequencing involved patients with CD8+CD57+ cell expansion previously shown by flow cytometry. The TCR beta profiling, which covered VDJ combination and CDR3 sequence, was carried out using genomic DNA as the template. TCRdb used MiXCR to reprocess the reads, holding one entry per CDR3 protein. The data contain roughly 20,000 distinct CDR3 sequences, less than 40% of them singletons. Sequenced sample: CD8+CD57+ T cells sorted from PBMCs. Subset of the sample: bead-enriched CD8+CD57+ effector memory T cells from SAA patients. The clonotype was recovered from a human donor with aplastic anemia.

The CDR3 spells CASSLSYGMAQETQYF. CDR3 sequence (DNA): TGTGCCAGCAGCTTATCTTATGGGATGGCACAAGAGACCCAGTACTTC. J is TRBJ2-5 and V is TRBV7-9; D not resolved. The V gene lost 2 bases and the J gene lost 2 bases, with 15 bases spanning the gap. Germline V gene sequence: CDR1 SEHNR, CDR2 FQNEAQ (reference sequence). The CDR3 has 16 amino acids.